This T cell receptor (beta chain) comes out of a study of identical twins. Study-level findings and limits: The study found excess low generation probability among twin-shared out-of-frame alpha sequences.

Unique molecular identifiers were in the cDNA, with template-switch universal primer binding. TCRdb re-derived calls from the 5' RACE reads in MiXCR, one entry per CDR3 protein. The sample lists roughly 720,000 distinct CDR3 sequences, 15% to 20% occurring once. Deletions cut 0 bases from V and 1 base from J, with 11 bases between. The V gene's germline CDR1 is SGDLS and CDR2 YYNGEE. This CDR3 has 17 amino acids. This clonotype was counted between two and nine times. Antigen specificity is unknown. This sample was shared with a second study, whose subject was T cells expressing NK-cell markers. That source reports: Sorted CD3+CD56+NKG2C+, CD3+CD56+NKG2C- and CD3+CD56-NKG2C+ T cells supplied TCR beta repertoires. In several donors, dominant clonotypes made up about 25-60.1% of CD3+CD56-NKG2C+ cells.

The rearrangement uses TRBV9 and TRBJ2-6; D assignment may be TRBD1 or TRBD2 (6 bases each). The clonotype originates from a woman under 30 in good health. The sequenced sample was PBMCs. DNA for the CDR3: TGTGCCAGCAGCGTAGGACTAGGGGGTTCTGGGGCCAACGTCCTGACTTTC. Encoded protein: CASSVGLGGSGANVLTF.